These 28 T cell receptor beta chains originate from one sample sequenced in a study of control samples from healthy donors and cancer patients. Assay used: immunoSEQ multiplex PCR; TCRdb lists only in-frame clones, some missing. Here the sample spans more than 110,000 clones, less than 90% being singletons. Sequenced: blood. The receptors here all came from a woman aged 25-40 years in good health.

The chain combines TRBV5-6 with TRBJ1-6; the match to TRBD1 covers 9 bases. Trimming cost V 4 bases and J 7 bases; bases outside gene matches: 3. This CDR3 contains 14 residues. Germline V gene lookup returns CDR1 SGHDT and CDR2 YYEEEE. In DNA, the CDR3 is TGTGCCAGCAGCCGGGGACAGGGAAATTCACCCCTCCACTTT. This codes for CASSRGQGNSPLHF.

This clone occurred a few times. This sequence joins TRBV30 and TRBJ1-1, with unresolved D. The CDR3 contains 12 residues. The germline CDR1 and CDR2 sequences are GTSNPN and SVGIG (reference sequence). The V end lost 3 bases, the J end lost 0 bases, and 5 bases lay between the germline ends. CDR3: CAWRAVNTEAFF. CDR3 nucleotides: TGTGCCTGGAGGGCCGTGAACACTGAAGCTTTCTTT. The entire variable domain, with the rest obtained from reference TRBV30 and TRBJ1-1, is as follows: SQTIHQWPATLVQPVGSPLSLECTVEGTSNPNLYWYRQAAGRGLQLLFYSVGIGQISSEVPQNLSASRPQDRQFILSSKKLLLSDSGFYLCAWRAVNTEAFFGQGTRLTVV.

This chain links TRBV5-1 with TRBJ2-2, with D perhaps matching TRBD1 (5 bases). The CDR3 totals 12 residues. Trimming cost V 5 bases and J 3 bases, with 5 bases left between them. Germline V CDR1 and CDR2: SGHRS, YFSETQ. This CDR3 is CASRQDTGELFF. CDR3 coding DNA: TGCGCCAGCAGACAGGACACCGGGGAGCTGTTTTTT.

CDR3 loop: CASSLGGGSEAAPRTQYF. In DNA, the CDR3 is TGCGCCAGCAGCTTGGGGGGGGGCTCGGAAGCCGCACCCCGTACGCAGTATTTT. The J gene is TRBJ2-3, the V gene TRBV5-1; a possible D gene is TRBD2 (7 bases). Per the germline V gene, CDR1 is SGHRS and CDR2 is YFSETQ. This CDR3 region has 18 residues. V gave up 0 bases and J gave up 8 bases, with 25 bases separating them.

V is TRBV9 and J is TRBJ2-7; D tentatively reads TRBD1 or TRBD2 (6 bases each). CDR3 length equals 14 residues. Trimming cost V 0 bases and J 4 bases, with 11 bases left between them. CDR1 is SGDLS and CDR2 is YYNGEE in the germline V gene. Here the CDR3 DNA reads TGTGCCAGCAGCGTAGGTGGCGGGACATACGAGCAGTACTTC. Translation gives CASSVGGGTYEQYF.

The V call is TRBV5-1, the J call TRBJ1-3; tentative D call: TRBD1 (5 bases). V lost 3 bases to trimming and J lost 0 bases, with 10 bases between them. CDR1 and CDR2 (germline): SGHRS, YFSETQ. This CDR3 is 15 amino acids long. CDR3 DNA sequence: TGCGCCAGCAGCTCGGGGCCCTTCTCTGGAAACACCATATATTTT. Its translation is CASSSGPFSGNTIYF.

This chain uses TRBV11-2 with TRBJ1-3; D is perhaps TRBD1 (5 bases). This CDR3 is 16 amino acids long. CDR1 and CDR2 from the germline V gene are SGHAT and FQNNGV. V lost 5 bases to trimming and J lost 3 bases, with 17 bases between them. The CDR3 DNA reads TGTGCCAGCAGCCCGCCAGTATGGGGCCTTGGAAACACCATATATTTT. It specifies CASSPPVWGLGNTIYF.

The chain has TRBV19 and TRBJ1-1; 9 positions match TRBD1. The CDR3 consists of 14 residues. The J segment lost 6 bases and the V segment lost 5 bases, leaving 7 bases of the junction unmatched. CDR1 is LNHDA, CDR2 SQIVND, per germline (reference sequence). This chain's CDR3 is CASSYRDRAAEAFF. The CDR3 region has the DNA TGTGCCAGTAGTTACCGGGACAGGGCCGCTGAAGCTTTCTTT.

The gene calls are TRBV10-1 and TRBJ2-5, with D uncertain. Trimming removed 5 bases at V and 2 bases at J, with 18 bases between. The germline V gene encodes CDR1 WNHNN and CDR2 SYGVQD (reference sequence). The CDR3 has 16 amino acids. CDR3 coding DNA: TGCGCCAGCAGTCAAACCCGTATACGGAGTCAAGAGACCCAGTACTTC. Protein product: CASSQTRIRSQETQYF.

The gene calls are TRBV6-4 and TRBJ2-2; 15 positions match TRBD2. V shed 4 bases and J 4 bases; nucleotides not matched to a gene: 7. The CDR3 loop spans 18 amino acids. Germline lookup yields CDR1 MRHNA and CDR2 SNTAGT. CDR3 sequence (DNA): TGTGCCAGCAGTGGCGCCCGGACTAGCGGGAGGGCCACCGGGGAGCTGTTTTTT. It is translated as CASSGARTSGRATGELFF.

Here the CDR3 reads CASSLPEVGEQFF. CDR3 coding DNA: TGTGCCAGCAGTTTACCTGAAGTAGGTGAGCAGTTCTTC. The gene calls are TRBV12-3 or TRBV12-4 and TRBJ2-1; D gene uncertain. V lost 2 bases and J 9 bases, leaving 11 bases between the germline ends. This CDR3 is 13 amino acids long.

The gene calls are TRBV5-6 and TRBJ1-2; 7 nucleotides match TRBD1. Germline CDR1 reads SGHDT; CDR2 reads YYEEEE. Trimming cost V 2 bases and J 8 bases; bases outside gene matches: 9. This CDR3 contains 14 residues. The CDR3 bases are TGTGCCAGCAGCTTTAGTAAGGGGGCAGGCGGCTACACCTTC. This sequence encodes CASSFSKGAGGYTF.

The CDR3 is CASSPPSGLYEQYF. The CDR3, as DNA: TGTGCCAGCAGCCCTCCGAGCGGACTCTACGAGCAGTACTTC. This chain links TRBV7-2 with TRBJ2-7; D might be TRBD2 (5 bases). The CDR3 loop spans 14 amino acids. The V gene's germline CDR1 is SGHTA and CDR2 FQGNSA. Trimming removed 5 bases from V and 3 bases from J, with 14 bases in between. Complete variable domain (other parts from reference TRBV7-2 and TRBJ2-7): GAGVSQSPSNKVTEKGKDVELRCDPISGHTALYWYRQSLGQGLEFLIYFQGNSAPDKSGLPSDRFSAERTGGSVSTLTIQRTQQEDSAVYLCASSPPSGLYEQYFGPGTRLTVT.

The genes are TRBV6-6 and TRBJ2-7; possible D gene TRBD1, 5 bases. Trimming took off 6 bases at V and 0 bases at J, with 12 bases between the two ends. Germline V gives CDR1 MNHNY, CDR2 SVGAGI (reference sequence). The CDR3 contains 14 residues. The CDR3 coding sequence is TGTGCCAGCAGCGCAGGGAAAAGCTCCTACGAGCAGTACTTC. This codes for CASSAGKSSYEQYF.

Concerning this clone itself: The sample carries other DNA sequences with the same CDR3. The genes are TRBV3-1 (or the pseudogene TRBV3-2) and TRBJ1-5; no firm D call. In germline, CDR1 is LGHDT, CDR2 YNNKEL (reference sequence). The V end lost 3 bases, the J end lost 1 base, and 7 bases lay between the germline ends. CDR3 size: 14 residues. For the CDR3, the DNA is TGTGCCAGCAGCCAGGGAGGCAGCAATCAGCCCCAGCATTTT. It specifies CASSQGGSNQPQHF.

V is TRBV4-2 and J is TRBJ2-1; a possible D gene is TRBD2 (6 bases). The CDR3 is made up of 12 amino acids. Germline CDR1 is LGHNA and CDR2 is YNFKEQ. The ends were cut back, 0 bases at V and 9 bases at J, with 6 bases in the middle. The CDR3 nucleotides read TGTGCCAGCAGCCAAGAGGGACTTGAGCAGTTCTTC. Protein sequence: CASSQEGLEQFF.

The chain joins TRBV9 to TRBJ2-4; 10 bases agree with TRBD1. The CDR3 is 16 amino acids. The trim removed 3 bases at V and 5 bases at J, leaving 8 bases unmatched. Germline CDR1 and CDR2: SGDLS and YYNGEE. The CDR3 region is CASSALPGTGENIQYF. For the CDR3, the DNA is TGTGCCAGCAGCGCCCTCCCCGGGACAGGGGAAAACATTCAGTACTTC.

The CDR3: CASSLQRGGSNEQFF. Written as DNA, the CDR3 is TGTGCCAGCAGCTTGCAAAGGGGCGGGAGTAATGAGCAGTTCTTC. The gene calls are TRBV11-2 and TRBJ2-1; 7 bases are a match to TRBD2. The trim removed 3 bases at V and 7 bases at J, leaving 9 bases unmatched. The V gene's germline CDR1 is SGHAT and CDR2 FQNNGV. The CDR3 consists of 15 residues.

The chain's CDR3 is CASSLNGKNTEAFF. For the CDR3, the DNA is TGTGCCAGCAGCTTAAACGGCAAGAACACTGAAGCTTTCTTT. This rearrangement joins TRBV11-3 to TRBJ1-1; D ambiguous. The CDR3 runs 14 residues. V gave up 2 bases and J gave up 1 base, with 8 bases separating them. Germline V gene sequence: CDR1 SGHNT, CDR2 YENEEA.

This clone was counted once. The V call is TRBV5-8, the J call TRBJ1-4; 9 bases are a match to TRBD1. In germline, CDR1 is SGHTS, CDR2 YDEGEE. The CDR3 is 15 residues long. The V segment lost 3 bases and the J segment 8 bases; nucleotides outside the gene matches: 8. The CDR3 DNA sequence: TGTGCCAGCAGCTGGGGGGGGACAGGGAACGAAAAACTGTTTTTT. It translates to CASSWGGTGNEKLFF.

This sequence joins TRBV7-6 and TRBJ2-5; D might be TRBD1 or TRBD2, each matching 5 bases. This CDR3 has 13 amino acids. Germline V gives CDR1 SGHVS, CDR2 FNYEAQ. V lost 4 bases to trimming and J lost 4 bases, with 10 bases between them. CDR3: CASSWGNAETQYF. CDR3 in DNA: TGTGCCAGCAGCTGGGGGAATGCAGAGACCCAGTACTTC.

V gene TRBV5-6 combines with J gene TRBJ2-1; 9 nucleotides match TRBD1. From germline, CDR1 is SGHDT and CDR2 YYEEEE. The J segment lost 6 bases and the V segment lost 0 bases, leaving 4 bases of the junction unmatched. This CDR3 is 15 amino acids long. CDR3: CASSLGDRAPNEQFF. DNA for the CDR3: TGTGCCAGCAGCTTGGGGGACAGGGCCCCCAATGAGCAGTTCTTC.

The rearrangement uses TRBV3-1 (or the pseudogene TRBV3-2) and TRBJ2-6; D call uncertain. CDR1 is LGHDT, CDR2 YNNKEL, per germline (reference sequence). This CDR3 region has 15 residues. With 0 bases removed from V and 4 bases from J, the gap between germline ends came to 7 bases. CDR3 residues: CASSQDASGANVLTF. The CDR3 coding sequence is TGTGCCAGCAGCCAAGATGCCTCCGGGGCCAACGTCCTGACTTTC.

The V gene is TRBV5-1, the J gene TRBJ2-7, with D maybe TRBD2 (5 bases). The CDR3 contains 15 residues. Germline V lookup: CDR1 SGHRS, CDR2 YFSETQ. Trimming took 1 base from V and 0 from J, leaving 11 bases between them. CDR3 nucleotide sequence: TGCGCCAGCAGCTTGAGCCAGCGGATCTCCTACGAGCAGTACTTC. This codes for CASSLSQRISYEQYF.

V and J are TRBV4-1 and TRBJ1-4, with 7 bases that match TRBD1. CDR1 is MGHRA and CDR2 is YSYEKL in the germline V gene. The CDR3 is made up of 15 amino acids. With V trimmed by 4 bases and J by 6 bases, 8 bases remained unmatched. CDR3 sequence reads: CASSRVTGTYEKLFF. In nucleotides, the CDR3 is TGCGCCAGCAGCCGAGTGACAGGGACTTATGAAAAACTGTTTTTT.

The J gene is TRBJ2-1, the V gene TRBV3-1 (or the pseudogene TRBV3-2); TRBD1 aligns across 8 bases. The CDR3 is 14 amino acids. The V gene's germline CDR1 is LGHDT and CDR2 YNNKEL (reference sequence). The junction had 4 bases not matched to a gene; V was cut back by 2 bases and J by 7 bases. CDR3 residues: CASSQSDRGNEQFF. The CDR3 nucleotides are TGTGCCAGCAGCCAAAGTGACAGGGGAAATGAGCAGTTCTTC.

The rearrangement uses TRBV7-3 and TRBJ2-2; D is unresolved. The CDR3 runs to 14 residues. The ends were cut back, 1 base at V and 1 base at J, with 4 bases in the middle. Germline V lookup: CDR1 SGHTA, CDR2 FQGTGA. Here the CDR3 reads CASSLRGNTGELFF. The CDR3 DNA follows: TGTGCCAGCAGCTTAAGAGGGAACACCGGGGAGCTGTTTTTT. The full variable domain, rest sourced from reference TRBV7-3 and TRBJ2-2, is GAGVSQTPSNKVTEKGKYVELRCDPISGHTALYWYRQSLGQGPEFLIYFQGTGAADDSGLPNDRFFAVRPEGSVSTLKIQRTERGDSAVYLCASSLRGNTGELFFGEGSRLTVL.

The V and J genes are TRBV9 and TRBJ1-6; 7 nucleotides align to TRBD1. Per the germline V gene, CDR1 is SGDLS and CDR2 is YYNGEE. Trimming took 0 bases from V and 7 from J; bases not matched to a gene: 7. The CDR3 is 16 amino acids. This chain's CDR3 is CASSVGKGAGNSPLHF. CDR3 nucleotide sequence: TGTGCCAGCAGCGTAGGAAAGGGGGCGGGGAATTCACCCCTCCACTTT.